One and the same sample provided the 5 T cell receptor beta chains below, sequenced in a study of post-analysis software for immune sequencing data. Whole-study results and caveats: Patients had higher frequencies than controls of roughly five TRBV segments, including TRBV5-6, TRBV5-1 and TRBV20-1.

Tagging with unique molecular identifiers was a feature of the TCR beta cDNA libraries. A single record per CDR3 protein comes from TCRdb applying MiXCR to the PCR reads. The table includes 750,000 to 950,000 distinct CDR3 sequences, approximately 50% detected once. Which antigens these TCRs recognize remains unknown. The source material was blood. The receptors originated from a girl aged 5-17 years with multiple sclerosis.

As concerns this clonotype: The junction shows a germline mismatch at one end, possibly a read error. V and J are TRBV3-1 and TRBJ2-3, with a tentative D call TRBD2 (6 bases). Per the germline V gene, CDR1 is LGHDT and CDR2 is YNNKEL (reference sequence). CDR3 length: 12 amino acids. CDR3 residues: CASSPSGDTRYF. The CDR3 DNA sequence: TGTGCCAGCAGCCCATCGGGGGATACGCGGTATTTT.

This clonotype was seen a handful of times. This rearrangement joins TRBV29-1 to TRBJ2-3, with D possibly being TRBD1 (5 bases). Germline-derived CDR1 and CDR2 are SQVTM and ANQGSEA. Trimming left V 3 bases short and J 5 bases short, with 18 bases between. This CDR3 has 15 residues. DNA for the CDR3: TGCAGCGTTGAGTTCTGGCAGGGAAGGAAAGATACGCAGTATTTT. Protein product: CSVEFWQGRKDTQYF.

The rearrangement joins TRBV5-1 to TRBJ2-7; 10 bases line up with TRBD2. The length of the CDR3 is 15 residues. Germline assignment: CDR1 SGHRS and CDR2 YFSETQ. V lost 1 base to trimming and J lost 2 bases; unmatched junction nucleotides: 3. Here the CDR3 reads CASSLYLAGAYEQYF. The CDR3 coding sequence is TGCGCCAGCAGCTTGTATCTAGCGGGAGCCTACGAGCAGTACTTC.

This clonotype occurred a few times. The rearrangement joins TRBV4-1 to TRBJ2-1, with a weak D call TRBD2 (5 bases). CDR1 and CDR2 (germline): MGHRA, YSYEKL. V was clipped by 9 bases and J by 0 bases, with 9 bases between them. This CDR3 spans 13 amino acids. CDR3 amino acids: CASSEASYNEQFF. The CDR3 DNA is TGCGCCAGTTCGGAGGCCTCCTACAATGAGCAGTTCTTC.

The chain has TRBV5-1 and TRBJ2-3, with 8 bases matching TRBD1. V was clipped by 0 bases and J by 2 bases; unmatched bases: 11. Germline V CDR1 and CDR2: SGHRS, YFSETQ. The CDR3 is 18 amino acids. CDR3 nucleotide sequence: TGCGCCAGCAGCTTGGTCGGGTCCGGGACAGGTTACACAGATACGCAGTATTTT. Its protein product is CASSLVGSGTGYTDTQYF.